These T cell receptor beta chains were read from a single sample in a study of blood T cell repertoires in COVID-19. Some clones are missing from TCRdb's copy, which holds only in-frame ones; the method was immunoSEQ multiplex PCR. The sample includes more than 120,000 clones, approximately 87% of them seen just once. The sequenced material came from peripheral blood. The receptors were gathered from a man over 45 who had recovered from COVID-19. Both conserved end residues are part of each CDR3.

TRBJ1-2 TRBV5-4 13 CASSSGQGSGYTF
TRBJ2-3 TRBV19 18 CASSFGLAGGLGTDTQYF
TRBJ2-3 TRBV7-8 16 CASSLDSGESTDTQYF
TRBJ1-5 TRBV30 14 CAWSVLGSNQPQHF
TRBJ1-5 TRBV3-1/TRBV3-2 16 CASSHWGQGYNQPQHF
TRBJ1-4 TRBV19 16 CASSRTQGAQKEKLFF
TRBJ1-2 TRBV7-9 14 CASSLTGGERGFTF
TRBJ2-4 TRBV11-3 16 CASSYDNSEAKNIQYF
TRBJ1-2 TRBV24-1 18 CATSDISGTGLFNYGYTF
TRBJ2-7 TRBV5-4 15 CASSQKGVPLGEQYF
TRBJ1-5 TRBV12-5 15 CASGLGQGTDQPQHF
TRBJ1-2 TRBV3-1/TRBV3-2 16 CASSQDASSYTYGYTF
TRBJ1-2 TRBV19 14 CASSTGQGNYGYTF
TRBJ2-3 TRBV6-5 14 CASRRGTFTDTQYF
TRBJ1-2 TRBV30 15 CAWRITGDANYGYTF
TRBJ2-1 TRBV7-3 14 CASSPSGGVNEQFF
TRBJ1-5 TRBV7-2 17 CASSWDSSWASNQPQHF
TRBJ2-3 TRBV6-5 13 CATRAGVKDTQYF
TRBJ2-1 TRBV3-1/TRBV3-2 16 CASSRSGGASYNEQFF
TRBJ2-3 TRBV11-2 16 CASSPPGGGAIDTQYF
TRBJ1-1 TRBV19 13 CASSTAMNTEAFF
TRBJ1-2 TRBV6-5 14 CASRDRGNLDGYTF